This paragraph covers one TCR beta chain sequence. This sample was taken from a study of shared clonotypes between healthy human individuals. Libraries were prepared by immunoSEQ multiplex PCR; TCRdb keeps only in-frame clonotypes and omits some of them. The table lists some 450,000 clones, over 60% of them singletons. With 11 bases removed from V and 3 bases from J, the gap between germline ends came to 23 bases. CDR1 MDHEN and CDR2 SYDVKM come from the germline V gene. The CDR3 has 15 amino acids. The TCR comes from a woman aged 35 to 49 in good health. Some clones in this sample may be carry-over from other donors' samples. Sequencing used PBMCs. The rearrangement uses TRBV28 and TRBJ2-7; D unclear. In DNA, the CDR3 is TGTGCCCGGCAGTTTTTGGTCGGACCGTTCTACGAGCAGTACTTC. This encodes CARQFLVGPFYEQYF.